Following are 28 T cell receptor beta chains from one sample sequenced in a study of blood T cells in healthy people across ages (dated by TCRdb to between 2015 and 2017). Preparation of the library involved 5' RACE. Sequencing relied on an Illumina HiSeq 2500. A second PCR of about 6 to 12 cycles was run with a J-beta primer mix and a sample-barcoded 5' primer. TCRdb took the public reads, trimmed them with fastp at Q25, ran MiXCR for clone calling and kept in-frame beta chains. Entries are consolidated by CDR3 protein sequence, retaining the most common genes and DNA. Recorded for this sample are 800,000 to 1,000,000 distinct CDR3 sequences; 40% to 60% of them occurred a single time. The ten biggest clones cover around an eighth of the sample. The material sequenced was blood. The receptor source for this set is a man aged 30-40 years in good health.

For the CDR3, the DNA is TGTGCCATCAGCGTCTTAGCGGGGACTAGCACAGATACGCAGTATTTT. It encodes CAISVLAGTSTDTQYF. The chain employs TRBV10-3 and TRBJ2-3; TRBD2 matches 8 bases. The V segment lost 6 bases and the J segment 0 bases; nucleotides outside the gene matches: 8. The V gene's germline CDR1 is ENHRY and CDR2 SYGVKD. The CDR3 sequence is 16 residues long.

CDR3 DNA sequence: TGTGCCAGCCGATTAGACACTGAGCAGTACTTC. Its translation is CASRLDTEQYF. This chain links TRBV6-2 or TRBV6-3 with TRBJ2-7, with D unclear. The V and J ends lost 8 bases and 7 bases respectively, with 12 bases between them. The germline V gene has CDR1 MNHEY and CDR2 SVGEGT. The CDR3 is made up of 11 amino acids.

In this sample, this clonotype turned up a few times. This chain uses TRBV5-5 with TRBJ2-1; tentative D call: TRBD2 (6 bases). CDR3 length: 17 residues. Germline CDR1 SGHKS, CDR2 YYEKEE (reference sequence). V was pared by 6 bases and J by 0 bases, with 19 bases between. The CDR3 nucleotides read TGTGCCAGCATCTTCTGGCGGAGTAGCGGCTCCTACAATGAGCAGTTCTTC. Translated, it gives CASIFWRSSGSYNEQFF.

This clonotype was found a few times. The chain couples TRBV7-2 to TRBJ2-1; a possible D gene is TRBD2 (6 bases). In germline, CDR1 is SGHTA, CDR2 FQGNSA. The V and J ends lost 3 bases and 7 bases respectively, with 10 bases between them. This CDR3 has 13 residues. This CDR3 reads CASSFRRDNEQFF. The DNA of the CDR3 is TGTGCCAGCAGCTTCCGGAGGGATAATGAGCAGTTCTTC.

The chain is built from TRBV12-3 or TRBV12-4 and TRBJ1-1, with D hard to call. This CDR3 is 13 amino acids long. Trimming removed 6 bases at V and 1 base at J, with 9 bases between. The CDR3 DNA is TGTGCCAGCAGCCGTCCGGGGAACACTGAAGCTTTCTTT. Its translation: CASSRPGNTEAFF.

This clonotype was counted a few times. This chain uses TRBV9 with TRBJ2-7; D is uncertain. V dropped 0 bases and J dropped 5 bases, with 12 bases sitting between them. CDR3 size: 14 residues. Germline assignment: CDR1 SGDLS and CDR2 YYNGEE. This CDR3 reads CASSVGAMSDEQYF. For the CDR3, the DNA is TGTGCCAGCAGCGTAGGGGCCATGAGCGACGAGCAGTACTTC. Full variable domain (outside the CDR3, taken from reference TRBV9 and TRBJ2-7): DSGVTQTPKHLITATGQRVTLRCSPRSGDLSVYWYQQSLDQGLQFLIQYYNGEERAKGNILERFSAQQFPDLHSELNLSSLELGDSALYFCASSVGAMSDEQYFGPGTRLTVT.

The J gene is TRBJ1-2, the V gene TRBV11-2, with D hard to call. This CDR3 comprises 17 residues. Germline V gives CDR1 SGHAT, CDR2 FQNNGV. V lost 1 base to trimming and J lost 0 bases, with 15 bases between them. The CDR3 protein is CASSLGFKEYPNYGYTF. The CDR3 DNA sequence: TGTGCCAGCAGCTTAGGGTTTAAGGAATATCCTAACTATGGCTACACCTTC.

The CDR3 here is CASSPRTSSDTQYF. The DNA of the CDR3 is TGTGCCAGCAGCCCTCGGACTAGTTCAGATACGCAGTATTTT. The V and J genes are TRBV4-2 and TRBJ2-3, with TRBD2 matching over 7 bases. The CDR3 contains 14 residues. V shed 4 bases and J 4 bases; nucleotides not matched to a gene: 5. Per the germline V gene, CDR1 is LGHNA and CDR2 is YNFKEQ.

The table lists this clonotype with many counts. V usage is TRBV7-2 and J usage is TRBJ2-1; 7 bases map to TRBD1. Germline trimming cut 5 bases from V and 2 bases from J; bases unmatched to any gene: 3. Per germline, CDR1 SGHTA and CDR2 FQGNSA. CDR3 length: 14 residues. CDR3 region: CASSPGQAYNEQFF. For the CDR3, the DNA is TGTGCCAGCAGCCCCGGACAGGCCTACAATGAGCAGTTCTTC.

V and J are TRBV6-1 and TRBJ1-1, with D unclear. The CDR3 has 14 amino acids. V lost 6 bases, J lost 11 bases, and 22 bases lay in between. Germline CDR1 is MNHNS and CDR2 is SASEGT. CDR3 bases: TGTGCCAGCAGCTCTAAGACGTCCACTAAGGAGGCTTTCTTT. Protein product: CASSSKTSTKEAFF.

The rearrangement uses TRBV25-1 and TRBJ2-5; no definite D call. The CDR3 spans 15 residues. The V end lost 3 bases, the J end lost 1 base, and 12 bases lay between the germline ends. CDR1 MGHDK and CDR2 SYGVNS come from the germline V gene. This chain's CDR3 is CASSDALNLQETQYF. CDR3 bases: TGTGCCAGCAGTGATGCTCTTAACCTCCAAGAGACCCAGTACTTC.

This clonotype came up a few times. The V call is TRBV5-5, the J call TRBJ2-1; D is uncertain. The germline CDR1 and CDR2 sequences are SGHKS and YYEKEE (reference sequence). The CDR3 has 17 residues. V was clipped by 2 bases and J by 7 bases, with 22 bases between them. The CDR3: CASSLGPSLSFGNEQFF. In DNA form, the CDR3 reads TGTGCCAGCAGCTTAGGGCCCAGCCTTAGTTTTGGGAATGAGCAGTTCTTC.

This clonotype was seen at least ten times. The rearrangement joins TRBV7-3 to TRBJ1-1; 7 bases align to TRBD1. The V gene end was trimmed by 0 bases and the J gene end by 1 base; junction bases not matched to a gene: 2. The CDR3 is 15 amino acids. Germline loops: CDR1 SGHTA, CDR2 FQGTGA. The CDR3 DNA is TGTGCCAGCAGCTTAACAGGGACAGCGAACACTGAAGCTTTCTTT. This sequence encodes CASSLTGTANTEAFF. Full variable domain (remainder filled in from reference TRBV7-3 and TRBJ1-1): GAGVSQTPSNKVTEKGKYVELRCDPISGHTALYWYRQSLGQGPEFLIYFQGTGAADDSGLPNDRFFAVRPEGSVSTLKIQRTERGDSAVYLCASSLTGTANTEAFFGQGTRLTVV.

This clonotype was detected only a few times. The chain combines TRBV28 with TRBJ2-3, with D possibly TRBD2 on 6 matching bases. The CDR3 sequence is 14 residues long. Germline assignment: CDR1 MDHEN and CDR2 SYDVKM. V lost 3 bases to trimming and J lost 4 bases, with 11 bases between them. The CDR3 bases are TGTGCCAGCAGTTTGGCGGGGCTCGCAGATACGCAGTATTTT. Residues: CASSLAGLADTQYF. Based on the CDR3 plus reference TRBV28 and TRBJ2-3, the full variable domain is DVKVTQSSRYLVKRTGEKVFLECVQDMDHENMFWYRQDPGLGLRLIYFSYDVKMKEKGDIPEGYSVSREKKERFSLILESASTNQTSMYLCASSLAGLADTQYFGPGTRLTVL.

This clonotype was detected only a few times. The chain joins TRBV7-9 to TRBJ1-6, with D perhaps matching TRBD1 (6 bases). The CDR3 spans 15 residues. Trimming stripped 0 bases from V and 4 bases from J, with 7 bases between. The germline V gene encodes CDR1 SEHNR and CDR2 FQNEAQ (reference sequence). The CDR3 sequence is CASSLATGYNSPLHF. CDR3 bases: TGTGCCAGCAGCTTAGCCACAGGGTATAATTCACCCCTCCACTTT.

The gene calls are TRBV20-1 and TRBJ1-5; TRBD1 aligns across 8 bases. This CDR3 is 15 amino acids long. Germline V gives CDR1 DFQATT, CDR2 SNEGSKA (reference sequence). The ends lost 5 bases at V and 5 bases at J; junction bases unmatched: 11. Here the CDR3 DNA reads TGCAGTGCTGCAACCACCCGGACAGGGTATCAGCCCCAGCATTTT. This gives the protein CSAATTRTGYQPQHF.

This clonotype turned up a few times. The chain recombines TRBV7-9 with TRBJ1-1, with a tentative D call TRBD1 (6 bases). Germline V CDR1 and CDR2: SEHNR, FQNEAQ (reference sequence). The length of the CDR3 is 15 residues. V was trimmed by 2 bases and J by 1 base, leaving 11 bases between them. CDR3 coding DNA: TGTGCCAGCAGCTTAAAAGGCAGGGGGAACACTGAAGCTTTCTTT. This encodes CASSLKGRGNTEAFF.

This chain uses TRBV5-1 with TRBJ2-1; possibly TRBD2 for D (6 bases). CDR1 and CDR2 from the germline V gene are SGHRS and YFSETQ. The CDR3 is made up of 15 amino acids. Trimming left V 4 bases short and J 3 bases short, with 14 bases between. This CDR3 is CASSGATGDYNEQFF. Here the CDR3 DNA reads TGCGCCAGCAGCGGCGCGACGGGGGACTACAATGAGCAGTTCTTC.

The table lists this clonotype with many counts. The chain has TRBV5-6 and TRBJ1-4, with 8 bases lining up with TRBD1. J was trimmed by 6 bases and V by 2 bases; bases with no gene match: 9. CDR1 is SGHDT, CDR2 YYEEEE, per germline. The CDR3 contains 16 residues. Here the CDR3 DNA reads TGTGCCAGCAGCTTAGGTGTTTTGACAGGGGATGAAAAACTGTTTTTT. It codes for CASSLGVLTGDEKLFF.

The V call is TRBV29-1, the J call TRBJ2-3; D gene uncertain. The CDR3 is made up of 13 amino acids. V lost 0 bases, J lost 1 base, and 5 bases lay in between. Germline values: CDR1 SQVTM, CDR2 ANQGSEA. The CDR3 nucleotides are TGCAGCGTTGAAGATTGGGGCACAGATACGCAGTATTTT. Translating it yields CSVEDWGTDTQYF.

V is TRBV3-1 and J is TRBJ1-1; unclear D gene. The germline gives CDR1 LGHDT, CDR2 YNNKEL (reference sequence). Deletions cut 2 bases from V and 4 bases from J, with 14 bases between. The CDR3 length is 15 residues. The CDR3: CASSQSPGFGTEAFF. The CDR3 nucleotides read TGTGCCAGCAGCCAAAGCCCGGGTTTCGGCACTGAAGCTTTCTTT.

The chain joins TRBV27 to TRBJ2-3; D may be TRBD2 (5 bases). Deletions cut 3 bases from V and 9 bases from J, with 13 bases between. The CDR3 runs 13 residues. Germline CDR1 is MNHEY and CDR2 is SMNVEV (reference sequence). The CDR3 DNA sequence: TGTGCCAGCAGTTTCCTAGCCGAGGACACGCAGTATTTT. Translation gives CASSFLAEDTQYF.

CDR3 DNA sequence: TGTGCCAGCAGCTTAAAGACGGGCTACGAGCAGTACTTC. Translating it yields CASSLKTGYEQYF. J is TRBJ2-7 and V is TRBV7-9, with D uncertain. The CDR3 runs to 13 residues. Germline assignment: CDR1 SEHNR and CDR2 FQNEAQ (reference sequence). V lost 2 bases and J 3 bases, leaving 8 bases between the germline ends.

The genes are TRBV3-1 and TRBJ2-3; 10 bases are shared with TRBD2. Germline V gene lookup returns CDR1 LGHDT and CDR2 YNNKEL (reference sequence). The CDR3 contains 18 residues. V lost 3 bases to trimming and J lost 3 bases; unmatched junction nucleotides: 12. CDR3 nucleotides: TGTGCCAGCAGCCACTACAAAAGCGGGGGGGCCCGGACAGATACGCAGTATTTT. Its protein product is CASSHYKSGGARTDTQYF.

V usage is TRBV28 and J usage is TRBJ2-7, with 9 bases lining up with TRBD1. J was trimmed by 7 bases and V by 5 bases; bases with no gene match: 12. The CDR3 length is 15 residues. Germline CDR1 and CDR2: MDHEN and SYDVKM. DNA of the CDR3: TGTGCCAGCAGTCTCTCCGGGACAGGGACGGGAGAGCAGTACTTC. Encoded protein: CASSLSGTGTGEQYF.

The genes are TRBV7-6 and TRBJ2-5, with 7 bases lining up with TRBD2. With the DNA end fitting TRBJ2-7 better, the J assignment may be wrong. Germline-derived CDR1 and CDR2 are SGHVS and FNYEAQ. The CDR3 has 14 amino acids. The CDR3 region is CASSAVAGDYEQYF. The CDR3 DNA reads TGTGCCAGCAGCGCTGTTGCGGGGGACTACGAGCAGTACTTC.

The chain combines TRBV3-1 with TRBJ2-1, with 9 bases fitting TRBD1. CDR1 and CDR2 from the germline V gene are LGHDT and YNNKEL (reference sequence). Unmatched junction bases numbered 6, after V lost 5 bases and J lost 10 bases. The CDR3 consists of 13 residues. The CDR3 sequence: CASSVRDRDEQFF. In nucleotides, the CDR3 is TGTGCCAGCAGCGTACGGGACAGGGACGAGCAGTTCTTC.

The rearrangement uses TRBV11-2 and TRBJ2-1; D unclear. Trimming took off 3 bases at V and 0 bases at J, with 9 bases between the two ends. Germline V gene data show CDR1 as SGHAT and CDR2 as FQNNGV. This CDR3 is 15 amino acids long. CDR3 DNA sequence: TGTGCCAGCAGCTTTGACACCCTCTCCTACAATGAGCAGTTCTTC. Translated, it gives CASSFDTLSYNEQFF.